The 27 T cell receptor beta chains reported below all come from one sample, sequenced in a study of T cell responses to AZD1222 COVID-19 vaccine (dated by TCRdb to the early 2020s). The protocol used for the library was the immunoSEQ multiplex PCR assay. This is the immuneACCESS table as TCRdb keeps it, with only in-frame sequences that have V and J called. A part of the clones is gone; compared with another copy, unresolved V genes explain less than half, and the rest is unexplained. Recorded for this sample are 90,000 to 150,000 clones; roughly 88% of them occurred a single time. The top ten hold about 9.8% of the sample. The label giving this sample's time point can be read as: baseline before first vaccination. The specimen comprised peripheral blood, sampled on day 0 of AZD1222 vaccination. Source of these receptors: an adult in good health.

The V and J genes are TRBV20-1 and TRBJ1-2, with D unresolved. V lost 3 bases and J lost 4, with 12 bases in between. The CDR3 runs to 13 residues. CDR1 is DFQATT and CDR2 is SNEGSKA in the germline V gene (reference sequence). CDR3: CSASHGQLYGYTF. Written as DNA, the CDR3 is TGCAGTGCTAGTCACGGTCAACTCTATGGCTACACCTTC.

The chain uses TRBV5-1 and TRBJ1-1; D might be TRBD1 (6 bases). V was shortened by 4 bases and J by 3 bases, with 13 bases between the two germline ends. This CDR3 has 14 amino acids. Germline lookup yields CDR1 SGHRS and CDR2 YFSETQ. The CDR3 DNA sequence: TGCGCCAGCAGCCTAGACGGACAGTACACTGAAGCTTTCTTT. This translates into CASSLDGQYTEAFF.

The chain links TRBV7-2 to TRBJ2-7; D call uncertain. Germline assignment: CDR1 SGHTA and CDR2 FQGNSA. CDR3 length: 19 amino acids. V lost 2 bases, J lost 6 bases, and 29 bases lay in between. The CDR3 reads CASSLRPLSTSLYTPEQYF. CDR3 coding DNA: TGTGCCAGCAGCTTACGGCCGTTAAGCACCTCCCTCTACACTCCCGAGCAGTACTTC.

The chain has TRBV28 and TRBJ1-2; 8 positions match TRBD1. The trim removed 5 bases at V and 4 bases at J, leaving 9 bases unmatched. Germline V CDR1 and CDR2: MDHEN, SYDVKM. This CDR3 is built from 15 residues. The CDR3 region is CASSTQGQGSYGYTF. The CDR3 DNA is TGTGCCAGCAGTACCCAAGGACAGGGTAGCTATGGCTACACCTTC.

This chain connects TRBV9 to TRBJ2-2; 13 bases line up with TRBD2. Germline values: CDR1 SGDLS, CDR2 YYNGEE. The CDR3 loop spans 16 amino acids. V was pared by 4 bases and J by 5 bases, with 5 bases of the junction left unmatched. The CDR3 bases are TGTGCCAGCAGCACAGGGGGACTAGCGGGGACCGGGGAGCTGTTTTTT. It codes for CASSTGGLAGTGELFF.

The chain is built from TRBV7-9 and TRBJ2-7, with D possibly matching TRBD2 (7 bases). Trimming stripped 3 bases from V and 7 bases from J, with 22 bases between. Germline CDR1 and CDR2: SEHNR and FQNEAQ (reference sequence). The CDR3 covers 16 residues. In DNA form, the CDR3 reads TGTGCCAGCAGCTTGGGGGGGCCAGGTGGGCTAAGGGAGCAGTACTTC. The encoded protein is CASSLGGPGGLREQYF.

This sequence joins TRBV4-2 and TRBJ2-5; the match to TRBD1 covers 10 bases. Germline V gives CDR1 LGHNA, CDR2 YNFKEQ. V lost 1 base and J lost 1; bases outside the gene matches: 3. The CDR3 is 16 residues long. The CDR3 nucleotides read TGTGCCAGCAGCCAAGGGGACAGGGGAACCCAAGAGACCCAGTACTTC. It yields the protein CASSQGDRGTQETQYF.

This clone was picked up one time. This chain uses TRBV6-5 with TRBJ2-3; no firm D call. The CDR3 is 13 residues long. CDR1 is MNHEY, CDR2 SVGAGI, per germline. With 5 bases removed from V and 3 bases from J, the gap between germline ends came to 9 bases. This CDR3 is CASSPRPTDTQYF. CDR3 DNA sequence: TGTGCCAGCAGTCCCCGACCGACAGATACGCAGTATTTT.

The V gene is TRBV2, the J gene TRBJ2-7; D is unresolved. Between the trimmed V and J ends, which lost 3 bases and 3 bases, there was a span of 21 bases. CDR3 length: 17 amino acids. CDR1 SNHLY and CDR2 FYNNEI come from the germline V gene. DNA for the CDR3: TGTGCCAGCAGTGATATAAAGCTTGCAAAGGGTGTCTACGAGCAGTACTTC. This gives the protein CASSDIKLAKGVYEQYF.

This clone was seen a single time. The V and J genes are TRBV7-9 and TRBJ2-1, with no clear D. This CDR3 spans 14 amino acids. Germline V gives CDR1 SEHNR, CDR2 FQNEAQ (reference sequence). The ends were cut back, 3 bases at V and 0 bases at J, with 6 bases in the middle. The CDR3 sequence is CASSFQSSYNEQFF. As DNA, the CDR3 is TGTGCCAGCAGCTTCCAAAGCTCCTACAATGAGCAGTTCTTC.

The chain couples TRBV4-3 to TRBJ2-1; 10 nucleotides match TRBD2. The CDR3 runs to 17 residues. J was trimmed by 5 bases and V by 0 bases; bases with no gene match: 7. Looked up from germline, CDR1 is LGHNA and CDR2 is YSLEER. CDR3 bases: TGCGCCAGCAGCCAAGATTTACGGACTAGCGGCCACAATGAGCAGTTCTTC. Translating it yields CASSQDLRTSGHNEQFF.

This chain uses TRBV7-6 with TRBJ1-4; 10 bases fit TRBD1. This CDR3 spans 16 amino acids. Unmatched junction bases numbered 2, after V lost 4 bases and J lost 0 bases. CDR1 is SGHVS and CDR2 is FNYEAQ in the germline V gene. CDR3 bases: TGTGCCAGCAGCTCCGGACAGGGGGCAACTAATGAAAAACTGTTTTTT. Its translation: CASSSGQGATNEKLFF.

The chain uses TRBV24-1 and TRBJ1-1; the match to TRBD1 covers 8 bases. Trimming at V came to 4 bases and at J to 4 bases, leaving 4 bases not matched to a gene. This CDR3 comprises 14 residues. Germline loops: CDR1 KGHDR, CDR2 SFDVKD. Here the CDR3 reads CATSDRGRSTEAFF. CDR3 in DNA: TGTGCCACCAGTGACAGGGGGCGTAGCACTGAAGCTTTCTTT.

This chain links TRBV14 with TRBJ2-6; D not resolved. The CDR3 runs 15 residues. V was shortened by 4 bases and J by 2 bases, with 9 bases between the two germline ends. CDR1 is SGHDN, CDR2 FVKESK, per germline. CDR3 loop: CASSPFFTGANVLTF. The CDR3 DNA reads TGTGCCAGCAGCCCCTTTTTCACTGGGGCCAACGTCCTGACTTTC.

This chain joins TRBV11-3 and TRBJ2-1, with D tentatively TRBD2 (6 bases). The CDR3 has 17 residues. The germline V and J ends were trimmed by 5 bases and 4 bases, with 21 bases remaining between them. Germline V gene sequence: CDR1 SGHNT, CDR2 YENEEA. The CDR3 reads CASSRRGLDGAYNEQFF. CDR3 in DNA: TGTGCCAGCAGCCGACGGGGGTTAGACGGGGCGTACAATGAGCAGTTCTTC.

The V gene is TRBV4-3, the J gene TRBJ1-2, with 7 nucleotides matching TRBD1. The V gene's germline CDR1 is LGHNA and CDR2 YSLEER. Unmatched junction bases numbered 4, after V lost 2 bases and J lost 7 bases. There are 13 residues in the CDR3. The CDR3 sequence: CASSQTGVVGYTF. CDR3 DNA: TGCGCCAGCAGCCAAACAGGGGTGGTTGGCTACACCTTC.

The table lists this clone with a count of one. The chain combines TRBV6-5 with TRBJ1-1; D may be TRBD1 (6 bases). V lost 0 bases and J 4 bases, leaving 15 bases between the germline ends. Looked up from germline, CDR1 is MNHEY and CDR2 is SVGAGI. This CDR3 contains 16 residues. This CDR3 is CASSYSTGRGRTEAFF. In DNA, the CDR3 is TGTGCCAGCAGTTACTCCACAGGGCGGGGACGCACTGAAGCTTTCTTT.

V is TRBV6-1 and J is TRBJ2-1; D gene unclear. Per germline, CDR1 MNHNS and CDR2 SASEGT. Between the trimmed V and J ends, which lost 1 base and 0 bases, there was a span of 7 bases. The CDR3 length is 15 residues. The CDR3 loop reads CASSEVASSYNEQFF. CDR3 DNA: TGTGCCAGCAGTGAAGTTGCTAGCTCCTACAATGAGCAGTTCTTC.

The chain links TRBV18 to TRBJ2-7, with TRBD1 as a possible D gene (6 bases). The CDR3 totals 14 residues. The ends were cut back, 3 bases at V and 3 bases at J, with 12 bases in the middle. Germline loops: CDR1 KGHSH, CDR2 LQKENI. The CDR3 DNA follows: TGTGCCAGCTCACCGAAGGAAGGGGGCTACGAGCAGTACTTC. The encoded protein is CASSPKEGGYEQYF.

This clone has only one observation. This CDR3 is CASSPIGDGYTF. DNA for the CDR3: TGTGCCAGCTCACCAATAGGGGATGGCTACACCTTC. The chain is built from TRBV18 and TRBJ1-2, with a weak D call TRBD1 (5 bases). V was clipped by 2 bases and J by 6 bases, with 7 bases between them. Germline values: CDR1 KGHSH, CDR2 LQKENI. CDR3 length: 12 residues.

The chain links TRBV5-1 to TRBJ1-2; 10 bases agree with TRBD1. Germline V lookup: CDR1 SGHRS, CDR2 YFSETQ. Trimming removed 10 bases from V and 7 bases from J; junction bases left unmatched: 13. CDR3 length: 14 amino acids. CDR3 residues: CAAPDDRGHSGYTF. The DNA of the CDR3 is TGCGCCGCCCCCGACGACAGGGGGCATTCTGGCTACACCTTC. Using reference TRBV5-1 and TRBJ1-2 for the parts outside the CDR3, the full variable domain is KAGVTQTPRYLIKTRGQQVTLSCSPISGHRSVSWYQQTPGQGLQFLFEYFSETQRNKGNFPGRFSGRQFSNSRSEMNVSTLELGDSALYLCAAPDDRGHSGYTFGSGTRLTVV.

This clone was seen only once. This chain links TRBV9 with TRBJ2-1; D is ambiguous. Trimming left V 0 bases short and J 5 bases short, with 12 bases between. The CDR3 is made up of 15 amino acids. The V gene's germline CDR1 is SGDLS and CDR2 YYNGEE. CDR3 loop: CASSVGSAVNNEQFF. CDR3 nucleotide sequence: TGTGCCAGCAGCGTAGGTTCAGCAGTAAACAATGAGCAGTTCTTC.

V usage is TRBV6-2 or TRBV6-3 and J usage is TRBJ2-7; D might be TRBD1 (5 bases). The CDR3 sequence is 17 residues long. Germline lookup yields CDR1 MNHEY and CDR2 SVGEGT. Trimming stripped 9 bases from V and 0 bases from J, with 24 bases between. The CDR3 region is CASSSPVKGILSYEQYF. DNA for the CDR3: TGTGCCAGTAGCTCCCCGGTAAAGGGGATACTCTCCTACGAGCAGTACTTC.

The rearrangement links TRBV4-2 to TRBJ2-3, with 9 bases fitting TRBD2. CDR3 length: 19 residues. Per the germline V gene, CDR1 is LGHNA and CDR2 is YNFKEQ. The trim removed 0 bases at V and 3 bases at J, leaving 13 bases unmatched. CDR3 sequence reads: CASSQERAGGILLTDTQYF. As DNA, the CDR3 is TGTGCCAGCAGCCAAGAACGTGCGGGGGGGATTCTGTTAACAGATACGCAGTATTTT.

The CDR3, as DNA: TGTGCCAGCACCCAGTGGGGACAGGGCTCAAGATTTAACTATGGCTACACCTTC. Residues: CASTQWGQGSRFNYGYTF. The rearrangement links TRBV7-3 to TRBJ1-2; TRBD1 matches 9 bases. J lost 1 base, V lost 7 bases, and 16 bases had no gene match. Germline loops: CDR1 SGHTA, CDR2 FQGTGA. This CDR3 is built from 18 residues.

This clone appeared a few times. This rearrangement joins TRBV9 to TRBJ1-1; no definite D call. CDR1 is SGDLS, CDR2 YYNGEE, per germline. CDR3 length equals 12 residues. V lost 3 bases and J lost 3, with 6 bases in between. Here the CDR3 DNA reads TGTGCCAGCAGCGGATTAGACACTGAAGCTTTCTTT. It encodes CASSGLDTEAFF.

This chain uses TRBV5-1 with TRBJ1-5; perhaps TRBD1 as D (5 bases). Trimming pared 3 bases from V and 5 bases from J, leaving 12 bases between. The germline V gene has CDR1 SGHRS and CDR2 YFSETQ. The CDR3 has 14 amino acids. CDR3 in DNA: TGCGCCAGCAGCTCCGGGACCCCTGATCAGCCCCAGCATTTT. It codes for CASSSGTPDQPQHF.